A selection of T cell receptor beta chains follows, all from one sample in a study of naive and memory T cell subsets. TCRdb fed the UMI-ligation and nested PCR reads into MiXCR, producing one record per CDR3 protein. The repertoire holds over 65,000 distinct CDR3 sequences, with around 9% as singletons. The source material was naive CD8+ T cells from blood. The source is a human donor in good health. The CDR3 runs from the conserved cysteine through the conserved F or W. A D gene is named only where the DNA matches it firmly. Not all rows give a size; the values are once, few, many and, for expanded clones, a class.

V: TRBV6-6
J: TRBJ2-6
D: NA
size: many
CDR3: CASSPGANVLTF
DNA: TGTGCCAGCAGTCCTGGGGCCAACGTCCTGACTTTC

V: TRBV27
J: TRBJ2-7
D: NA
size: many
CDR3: CASSLGTDYEQYF
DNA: TGTGCCAGCAGTTTAGGGACCGACTACGAGCAGTACTTC

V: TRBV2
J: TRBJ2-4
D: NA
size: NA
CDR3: CASLGGENIQYF
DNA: TGTGCCAGCCTCGGGGGAGAAAACATTCAGTACTTC

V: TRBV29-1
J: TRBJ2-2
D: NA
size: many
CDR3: CSVERSANTGELFF
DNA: TGCAGCGTTGAGCGATCCGCGAACACCGGGGAGCTGTTTTTT

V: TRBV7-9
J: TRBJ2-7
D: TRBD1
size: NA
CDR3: CASSLEGAGPIRSRYEQYF
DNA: TGTGCCAGCAGCTTAGAGGGGGCAGGGCCGATCCGATCCCGCTACGAGCAGTACTTC

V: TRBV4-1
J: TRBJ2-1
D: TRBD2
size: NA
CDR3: CATGLAGENEQFF
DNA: TGCGCCACCGGACTAGCGGGAGAGAATGAGCAGTTCTTC

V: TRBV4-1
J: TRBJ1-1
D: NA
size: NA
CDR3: CASSQRDTKNTEAFF
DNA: TGCGCCAGCAGCCAGAGGGACACTAAGAACACTGAAGCTTTCTTT

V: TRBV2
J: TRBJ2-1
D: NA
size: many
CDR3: CASSTHPAGPNEQFF
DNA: TGTGCCAGCAGTACCCACCCGGCAGGACCCAATGAGCAGTTCTTC

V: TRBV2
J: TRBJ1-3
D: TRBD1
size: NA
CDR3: CASSESPVEITGDSGNTIYF
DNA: TGTGCCAGCAGTGAAAGTCCGGTCGAGATTACAGGGGACTCTGGAAACACCATATATTTT

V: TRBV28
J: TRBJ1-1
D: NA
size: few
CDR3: CASSLISGARGRGTEAFF
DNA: TGTGCCAGCAGTTTAATTTCGGGAGCGCGGGGTAGGGGCACTGAAGCTTTCTTT

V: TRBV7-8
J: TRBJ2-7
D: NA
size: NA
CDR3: CASSHRDGPYEQYF
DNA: TGTGCCAGCAGCCACCGGGACGGCCCTTACGAGCAGTACTTC

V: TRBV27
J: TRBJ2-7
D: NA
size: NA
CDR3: CASRNPDFPYEQYF
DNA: TGTGCCAGCAGGAACCCAGACTTCCCTTACGAGCAGTACTTC

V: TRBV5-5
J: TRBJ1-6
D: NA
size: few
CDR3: CASSLRQDSYNSPLHF
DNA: TGTGCCAGCAGCTTGCGACAGGACTCCTATAATTCACCCCTCCACTTT

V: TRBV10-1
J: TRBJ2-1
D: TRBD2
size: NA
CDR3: CASSFKRETHNEQFF
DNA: TGCGCCAGCAGTTTTAAGCGGGAGACTCACAATGAGCAGTTCTTC